Presented here are 9 T cell receptor beta chains from one specimen sequenced in a study of blood T cell repertoires in COVID-19 (dated by TCRdb to between 2020 and 2021). The receptor library was made with the immunoSEQ multiplex PCR assay. Imported from immuneACCESS, the table was reduced by TCRdb to in-frame sequences with V and J called. These copies leave out some clones; in studies compared against another copy, an unresolved V gene accounts for under half, and the cause of the remainder is not known. This sample is represented by 350,000 to 450,000 clones; approximately 89% of them were singletons. The biggest ten clones account for 0.8% to 0.9% of the sample. Sequencing was performed on PBMCs or T cells enriched from blood (not recorded which). The receptor set was obtained from a middle-aged woman who had been exposed to COVID-19.

The chain couples TRBV2 to TRBJ1-1; D is perhaps TRBD1 (6 bases). Germline V gene sequence: CDR1 SNHLY, CDR2 FYNNEI. The V end was cut by 5 bases, the J end by 4 bases, with 11 bases between. The CDR3 spans 13 residues. The CDR3: CASSIRDTTEAFF. CDR3 DNA sequence: TGTGCCAGCAGTATCCGGGACACCACTGAAGCTTTCTTT.

The chain is built from TRBV2 and TRBJ1-2; the match to TRBD1 covers 7 bases. J was trimmed by 5 bases and V by 1 base; bases with no gene match: 4. The CDR3 is 14 residues long. Per the germline V gene, CDR1 is SNHLY and CDR2 is FYNNEI. The DNA of the CDR3 is TGTGCCAGCAGTGAAGACAGGGGAGTATATGGCTACACCTTC. Protein product: CASSEDRGVYGYTF.

The genes are TRBV5-8 and TRBJ1-2; D is ambiguous. CDR1 is SGHTS and CDR2 is YDEGEE in the germline V gene. The CDR3 runs 14 residues. V was pared by 2 bases and J by 4 bases, with 12 bases between. The DNA of the CDR3 is TGTGCCAGCAGCTTACGAGGTGTCACCTATGGCTACACCTTC. The encoded protein is CASSLRGVTYGYTF.

The V gene is TRBV5-6, the J gene TRBJ1-3; the match to TRBD1 covers 8 bases. This CDR3 is built from 16 residues. The ends lost 4 bases at V and 4 bases at J; junction bases unmatched: 10. Germline CDR1 reads SGHDT; CDR2 reads YYEEEE. This CDR3 is CASSPGQGAKGNTIYF. The DNA of the CDR3 is TGTGCCAGCAGCCCAGGACAGGGAGCGAAAGGAAACACCATATATTTT.

The chain has TRBV19 and TRBJ1-2; 7 bases fit TRBD1. The CDR3 sequence is 15 residues long. J lost 4 bases, V lost 2 bases, and 7 bases had no gene match. Looked up from germline, CDR1 is LNHDA and CDR2 is SQIVND (reference sequence). Here the CDR3 reads CASSISGQVSYGYTF. DNA of the CDR3: TGTGCCAGTAGTATATCCGGACAGGTTAGCTATGGCTACACCTTC. Complete variable domain (other parts from reference TRBV19 and TRBJ1-2): DGGITQSPKYLFRKEGQNVTLSCEQNLNHDAMYWYRQDPGQGLRLIYYSQIVNDFQKGDIAEGYSVSREKKESFPLTVTSAQKNPTAFYLCASSISGQVSYGYTFGSGTRLTVV.

The chain uses TRBV5-1 and TRBJ2-1; 7 bases are a match to TRBD2. The germline gives CDR1 SGHRS, CDR2 YFSETQ. CDR3 length: 14 amino acids. Unmatched junction bases numbered 11, after V lost 4 bases and J lost 10 bases. The chain's CDR3 is CASSRGNGEGEQFF. In DNA form, the CDR3 reads TGCGCCAGCAGCCGCGGGAACGGGGAGGGAGAGCAGTTCTTC.

The CDR3 loop reads CASRTGNYGYTF. DNA of the CDR3: TGTGCCAGCAGAACAGGGAACTATGGCTACACCTTC. The chain combines TRBV19 with TRBJ1-2, with D possibly being TRBD1 (6 bases). The CDR3 runs to 12 residues. The V end lost 9 bases, the J end lost 2 bases, and 10 bases lay between the germline ends. Germline V gives CDR1 LNHDA, CDR2 SQIVND (reference sequence).

This chain uses TRBV24-1 with TRBJ1-2; D is possibly TRBD1 (5 bases). The V and J ends lost 3 bases and 0 bases respectively, with 13 bases between them. CDR3 length: 16 residues. Germline CDR1 and CDR2: KGHDR and SFDVKD. DNA for the CDR3: TGTGCCACCAGTGATCCGTCGGGGGGGGCTAACTATGGCTACACCTTC. Amino acids: CATSDPSGGANYGYTF.

This clone came up a few times. V usage is TRBV18 and J usage is TRBJ1-4; 7 bases line up with TRBD1. Germline CDR1 is KGHSH and CDR2 is LQKENI. The ends lost 8 bases at V and 6 bases at J; junction bases unmatched: 9. The CDR3 has 14 residues. Here the CDR3 reads CASRYRGADEKLFF. In DNA, the CDR3 is TGTGCCAGCCGTTACAGGGGTGCGGATGAAAAACTGTTTTTT. Based on the CDR3 plus reference TRBV18 and TRBJ1-4, the full variable domain is NAGVMQNPRHLVRRRGQEARLRCSPMKGHSHVYWYRQLPEEGLKFMVYLQKENIIDESGMPKERFSAEFPKEGPSILRIQQVVRGDSAAYFCASRYRGADEKLFFGSGTQLSVL.